A single sample gave rise to the 27 T cell receptor beta chains below, sequenced in a study of control samples from healthy donors and cancer patients. Profiling relied on immunoSEQ multiplex PCR, and the TCRdb table lists in-frame clones only, not all of them. The sample records 150,000 to 200,000 clones, nearly 90% being singletons. What was sequenced was blood. Source of these receptors: a woman in her forties or fifties in good health.

The chain combines TRBV30 with TRBJ1-5; 9 bases are shared with TRBD1. J was trimmed by 4 bases and V by 4 bases; bases with no gene match: 8. CDR1 and CDR2 (germline): GTSNPN, SVGIG (reference sequence). The CDR3 sequence is 15 residues long. The CDR3 region has the DNA TGTGCCTGGACCAGGAGGGACAGGGAGAATCAGCCCCAGCATTTT. It codes for CAWTRRDRENQPQHF.

The V and J genes are TRBV4-2 and TRBJ1-1; 8 nucleotides line up with TRBD1. Germline loops: CDR1 LGHNA, CDR2 YNFKEQ. This CDR3 has 17 amino acids. With V trimmed by 0 bases and J by 5 bases, 11 bases remained unmatched. CDR3 amino acids: CASSQERRTGSRTEAFF. CDR3 in DNA: TGTGCCAGCAGCCAAGAGAGGAGGACAGGGAGTAGGACTGAAGCTTTCTTT.

This chain joins TRBV18 and TRBJ2-7, with D perhaps TRBD1 (5 bases). This CDR3 spans 16 amino acids. The V end lost 1 base, the J end lost 3 bases, and 16 bases lay between the germline ends. Germline CDR1 and CDR2: KGHSH and LQKENI. CDR3 in amino acids: CASSPLGVMKNYEQYF. For the CDR3, the DNA is TGTGCCAGCTCACCACTAGGGGTCATGAAGAACTACGAGCAGTACTTC. Filled out from reference TRBV18 and TRBJ2-7, the complete variable domain reads NAGVMQNPRHLVRRRGQEARLRCSPMKGHSHVYWYRQLPEEGLKFMVYLQKENIIDESGMPKERFSAEFPKEGPSILRIQQVVRGDSAAYFCASSPLGVMKNYEQYFGPGTRLTVT.

The chain uses TRBV19 and TRBJ2-2; 10 bases fit TRBD1. Germline CDR1 reads LNHDA; CDR2 reads SQIVND (reference sequence). V gave up 11 bases and J gave up 6 bases; unmatched junction bases: 9. This CDR3 contains 14 residues. Here the CDR3 DNA reads TGTGCCGGCGGGACAGGGGACTTAGCCGGGGAGCTGTTTTTT. Its translation: CAGGTGDLAGELFF.

V and J are TRBV27 and TRBJ1-4, with D hard to call. Trimming stripped 5 bases from V and 1 base from J, with 14 bases between. CDR1 MNHEY and CDR2 SMNVEV come from the germline V gene (reference sequence). The CDR3 extends over 16 amino acids. As DNA, the CDR3 is TGTGCCAGCAGTCTAACGGTGCGGGGAACTAATGAAAAACTGTTTTTT. This gives the protein CASSLTVRGTNEKLFF. Together with reference TRBV27 and TRBJ1-4, the CDR3 gives the full variable domain: EAQVTQNPRYLITVTGKKLTVTCSQNMNHEYMSWYRQDPGLGLRQIYYSMNVEVTDKGDVPEGYKVSRKEKRNFPLILESPSPNQTSLYFCASSLTVRGTNEKLFFGSGTQLSVL.

The chain has TRBV7-9 and TRBJ1-2, with D unclear. There are 12 residues in the CDR3. The V gene lost 5 bases and the J gene lost 7 bases, with 11 bases spanning the gap. CDR1 is SEHNR and CDR2 is FQNEAQ in the germline V gene (reference sequence). The CDR3 coding sequence is TGTGCCAGCAGCCAGACGGTGCGTGGCTACACCTTC. It is translated as CASSQTVRGYTF.

The rearrangement joins TRBV7-2 to TRBJ1-1, with 8 bases matching TRBD1. Per germline, CDR1 SGHTA and CDR2 FQGNSA. V was clipped by 5 bases and J by 4 bases; unmatched bases: 12. The CDR3 consists of 16 residues. In nucleotides, the CDR3 is TGTGCCAGCAGCCCGGGCGTTAGGACAGGGTCCACTGAAGCTTTCTTT. It encodes CASSPGVRTGSTEAFF.

V gene TRBV7-8 combines with J gene TRBJ1-2, with no clear D. There are 12 residues in the CDR3. With 5 bases removed from V and 13 bases from J, the gap between germline ends came to 17 bases. Germline lookup yields CDR1 SGHVS and CDR2 FQNEAQ. CDR3 sequence: CASSRDGQAATF. The CDR3 nucleotides are TGTGCCAGCAGCCGTGATGGGCAGGCGGCCACCTTC.

J is TRBJ2-2 and V is TRBV9; D possibly uses TRBD1 or TRBD2 (5 bases each). This CDR3 contains 14 residues. Germline V lookup: CDR1 SGDLS, CDR2 YYNGEE. Trimming left V 7 bases short and J 8 bases short, with 18 bases between. This CDR3 reads CASGGNTGAGELFF. CDR3 nucleotide sequence: TGTGCCAGCGGAGGAAATACTGGGGCTGGGGAGCTGTTTTTT. The entire variable domain, with the rest obtained from reference TRBV9 and TRBJ2-2, is as follows: DSGVTQTPKHLITATGQRVTLRCSPRSGDLSVYWYQQSLDQGLQFLIQYYNGEERAKGNILERFSAQQFPDLHSELNLSSLELGDSALYFCASGGNTGAGELFFGEGSRLTVL.

V is TRBV7-2 and J is TRBJ2-5; TRBD2 agrees at 13 bases. Looked up from germline, CDR1 is SGHTA and CDR2 is FQGNSA. CDR3 length: 15 amino acids. Losses at the gene ends were 1 base for V and 6 bases for J; bases not matched to a gene: 2. Written as DNA, the CDR3 is TGTGCCAGCAGCTTAGGACTAGCGGGGGGAAAGACCCAGTACTTC. Translating gives CASSLGLAGGKTQYF.

V and J are TRBV6-5 and TRBJ1-4; 7 nucleotides agree with TRBD1. CDR3 size: 13 residues. V lost 6 bases to trimming and J lost 3 bases; unmatched junction nucleotides: 1. From germline, CDR1 is MNHEY and CDR2 SVGAGI. The CDR3 region has the DNA TGTGCCAGCAGGGGGACAGCTAATGAAAAACTGTTTTTT. Encoded protein: CASRGTANEKLFF.

The CDR3 DNA sequence: TGTGCCAGCAGCGTAGCTCCTAGCGGGGAGTACACCGGGGAGCTGTTTTTT. Protein product: CASSVAPSGEYTGELFF. The chain is built from TRBV9 and TRBJ2-2; 9 bases fit TRBD2. Germline-derived CDR1 and CDR2 are SGDLS and YYNGEE. The trim removed 0 bases at V and 3 bases at J, leaving 6 bases unmatched. CDR3 length equals 17 residues.

The V call is TRBV18, the J call TRBJ1-1; D remains unclear. V was shortened by 3 bases and J by 3 bases, with 14 bases between the two germline ends. The CDR3 is 15 residues long. The germline CDR1 and CDR2 sequences are KGHSH and LQKENI. CDR3 loop: CASSPALLKYTEAFF. The CDR3 DNA follows: TGTGCCAGCTCACCGGCACTTTTGAAGTACACTGAAGCTTTCTTT.

The chain couples TRBV21-1 to TRBJ1-3. TRBV21-1 is recorded as a pseudogene. The CDR3 loop spans 14 amino acids. CDR3 sequence: CASEGTSSGNTIYF. CDR3 nucleotide sequence: TGTGCCAGCGAAGGGACCTCCTCTGGAAACACCATATATTTT.

J is TRBJ2-2 and V is TRBV10-3, with D uncertain. This CDR3 is 14 amino acids long. V was clipped by 6 bases and J by 5 bases, with 13 bases between them. Germline CDR1 ENHRY, CDR2 SYGVKD. This chain's CDR3 is CAISLQTDTGELFF. The CDR3 nucleotides read TGTGCCATCAGCCTTCAGACCGATACCGGGGAGCTGTTTTTT.

The rearrangement links TRBV11-3 to TRBJ2-1, with D possibly TRBD2 on 6 matching bases. The CDR3 has 14 amino acids. V lost 0 bases and J lost 9, with 12 bases in between. Germline V gene data show CDR1 as SGHNT and CDR2 as YENEEA. The CDR3 DNA reads as TGTGCCAGCAGCTTAGATCGACGGCGGGGTGAGCAGTTCTTC. This gives the protein CASSLDRRRGEQFF.

The chain has TRBV3-1 (or the pseudogene TRBV3-2) and TRBJ2-5, with TRBD2 matching 7 bases. The CDR3 has 16 residues. The V and J ends lost 4 bases and 3 bases, in that order; junction bases with no gene match: 11. CDR1 LGHDT and CDR2 YNNKEL come from the germline V gene (reference sequence). This CDR3 is CASSRGLAERKETQYF. CDR3 nucleotides: TGTGCCAGCAGCCGCGGCCTAGCGGAACGAAAAGAGACCCAGTACTTC.

J is TRBJ2-1 and V is TRBV28, with D unresolved. CDR3 length equals 16 residues. V was trimmed by 3 bases and J by 2 bases, leaving 14 bases between them. Per the germline V gene, CDR1 is MDHEN and CDR2 is SYDVKM. CDR3 sequence (DNA): TGTGCCAGCAGTTTCCCGATTGCAGGCCCCTACAATGAGCAGTTCTTC. This encodes CASSFPIAGPYNEQFF.

This chain joins TRBV4-1 and TRBJ1-1, with D tentatively TRBD1 (5 bases). CDR3 length: 13 amino acids. V gave up 0 bases and J gave up 11 bases, with 13 bases separating them. Germline CDR1 is MGHRA and CDR2 is YSYEKL. The CDR3 DNA follows: TGCGCCAGCAGCCAAGAGAGGGGTTTGGGCGCTTTCTTT. Its translation: CASSQERGLGAFF.

The J gene is TRBJ2-1, the V gene TRBV28, with 8 bases that match TRBD2. This CDR3 has 17 residues. Germline V gene lookup returns CDR1 MDHEN and CDR2 SYDVKM. Trimming removed 5 bases from V and 4 bases from J; junction bases left unmatched: 13. CDR3 protein: CASSPNGAGGFYNEQFF. The CDR3 nucleotides are TGTGCCAGCAGTCCTAATGGGGCGGGAGGTTTTTACAATGAGCAGTTCTTC. The whole variable domain, filled in from reference TRBV28 and TRBJ2-1, reads DVKVTQSSRYLVKRTGEKVFLECVQDMDHENMFWYRQDPGLGLRLIYFSYDVKMKEKGDIPEGYSVSREKKERFSLILESASTNQTSMYLCASSPNGAGGFYNEQFFGPGTRLTVL.

This chain links TRBV6-5 with TRBJ1-2, with TRBD1 identical over 9 bases. Trimming at V came to 6 bases and at J to 4 bases, leaving 9 bases not matched to a gene. The CDR3 contains 15 residues. Germline V gene sequence: CDR1 MNHEY, CDR2 SVGAGI. In nucleotides, the CDR3 is TGTGCCAGCAGAAACAGGGGGCGTTGGGTCTATGGCTACACCTTC. This codes for CASRNRGRWVYGYTF.

This chain connects TRBV7-4 to TRBJ2-1; D remains ambiguous. The CDR3 is made up of 14 amino acids. Trimming removed 5 bases from V and 5 bases from J, with 13 bases in between. The germline V gene has CDR1 SGHVT and CDR2 SQSDAQ. CDR3 region: CASSPPYVHNEQFF. CDR3 in DNA: TGTGCCAGCAGCCCCCCCTACGTTCACAATGAGCAGTTCTTC.

The rearrangement uses TRBV9 and TRBJ2-7; tentatively, D is TRBD1 or TRBD2 (5 bases each). The V end was cut by 0 bases, the J end by 6 bases, with 10 bases between. The germline V gene has CDR1 SGDLS and CDR2 YYNGEE. CDR3 length equals 13 residues. Written as DNA, the CDR3 is TGTGCCAGCAGCGTAGTCCTCGGGGCCGAGCAGTACTTC. Its protein is CASSVVLGAEQYF.

The chain employs TRBV10-3 and TRBJ2-3, with TRBD2 identical over 8 bases. Germline loops: CDR1 ENHRY, CDR2 SYGVKD. V gave up 10 bases and J gave up 4 bases; unmatched junction bases: 7. This CDR3 has 13 residues. The CDR3: CATHSGTADTQYF. The CDR3 coding sequence is TGTGCCACCCATAGCGGGACGGCAGATACGCAGTATTTT.

The rearrangement uses TRBV28 and TRBJ2-3, with D unclear. Germline loops: CDR1 MDHEN, CDR2 SYDVKM. The CDR3 spans 13 residues. Trimming took 7 bases from V and 0 from J, leaving 8 bases between them. CDR3 amino acids: CASNPRSTDTQYF. The CDR3 DNA reads as TGTGCCAGCAATCCCCGGAGCACAGATACGCAGTATTTT.

In DNA, the CDR3 is TGTGCCAGCACCGGACAGATGAACACTGAAGCTTTCTTT. This gives the protein CASTGQMNTEAFF. The chain recombines TRBV18 with TRBJ1-1; TRBD1 might be the D (6 bases). The V and J ends lost 8 bases and 0 bases respectively, with 10 bases between them. Germline V CDR1 and CDR2: KGHSH, LQKENI. The CDR3 has 13 residues.

The V gene is TRBV28, the J gene TRBJ2-5; D gene uncertain. Germline CDR1 MDHEN, CDR2 SYDVKM. Trimming took off 5 bases at V and 5 bases at J, with 12 bases between the two ends. CDR3 length: 13 residues. CDR3: CASSASHSETQYF. DNA of the CDR3: TGTGCCAGCAGTGCCTCCCACAGCGAGACCCAGTACTTC.